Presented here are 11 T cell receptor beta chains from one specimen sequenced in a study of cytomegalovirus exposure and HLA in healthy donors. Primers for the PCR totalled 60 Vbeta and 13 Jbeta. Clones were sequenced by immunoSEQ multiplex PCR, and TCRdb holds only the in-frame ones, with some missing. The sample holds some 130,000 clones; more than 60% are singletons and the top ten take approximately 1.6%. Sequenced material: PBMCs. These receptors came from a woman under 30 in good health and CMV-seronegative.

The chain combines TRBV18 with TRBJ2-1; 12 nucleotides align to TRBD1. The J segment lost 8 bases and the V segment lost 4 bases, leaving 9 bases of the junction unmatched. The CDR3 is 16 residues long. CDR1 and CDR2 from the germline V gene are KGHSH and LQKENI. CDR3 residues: CASSRPGTGGVYEQFF. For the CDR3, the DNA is TGTGCCAGCTCACGCCCCGGGACAGGGGGCGTTTATGAGCAGTTCTTC.

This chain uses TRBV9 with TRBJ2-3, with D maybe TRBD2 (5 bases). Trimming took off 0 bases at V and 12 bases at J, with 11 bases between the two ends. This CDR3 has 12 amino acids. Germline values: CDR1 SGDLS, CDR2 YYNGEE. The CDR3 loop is CASSVVYGEQYF. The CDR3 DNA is TGTGCCAGCAGCGTAGTTTACGGGGAACAGTATTTT.

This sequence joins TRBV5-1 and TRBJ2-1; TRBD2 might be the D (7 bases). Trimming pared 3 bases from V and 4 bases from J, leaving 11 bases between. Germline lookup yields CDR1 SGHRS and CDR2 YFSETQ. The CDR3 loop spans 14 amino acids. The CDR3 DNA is TGCGCCAGCAGCTGGGGGGGGGCTTACAATGAGCAGTTCTTC. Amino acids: CASSWGGAYNEQFF. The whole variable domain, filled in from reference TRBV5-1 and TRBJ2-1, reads KAGVTQTPRYLIKTRGQQVTLSCSPISGHRSVSWYQQTPGQGLQFLFEYFSETQRNKGNFPGRFSGRQFSNSRSEMNVSTLELGDSALYLCASSWGGAYNEQFFGPGTRLTVL.

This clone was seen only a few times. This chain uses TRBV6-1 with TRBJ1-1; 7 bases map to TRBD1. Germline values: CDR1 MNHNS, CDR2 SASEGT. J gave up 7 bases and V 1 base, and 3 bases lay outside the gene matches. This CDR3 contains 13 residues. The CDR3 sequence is CASSEERQGEAFF. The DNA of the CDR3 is TGTGCCAGCAGTGAAGAGAGACAGGGTGAAGCTTTCTTT.

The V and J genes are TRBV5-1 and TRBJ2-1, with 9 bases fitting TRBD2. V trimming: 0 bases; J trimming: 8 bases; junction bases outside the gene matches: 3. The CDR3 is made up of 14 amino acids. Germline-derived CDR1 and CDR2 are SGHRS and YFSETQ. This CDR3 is CASSLAVAGDEQFF. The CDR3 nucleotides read TGCGCCAGCAGCTTGGCGGTAGCGGGAGATGAGCAGTTCTTC.

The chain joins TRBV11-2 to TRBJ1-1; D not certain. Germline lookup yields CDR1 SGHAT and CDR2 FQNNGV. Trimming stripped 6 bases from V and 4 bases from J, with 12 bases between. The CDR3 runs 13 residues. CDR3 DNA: TGTGCCAGCAGAGCCGGTGGTGTCACTGAAGCTTTCTTT. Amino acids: CASRAGGVTEAFF.

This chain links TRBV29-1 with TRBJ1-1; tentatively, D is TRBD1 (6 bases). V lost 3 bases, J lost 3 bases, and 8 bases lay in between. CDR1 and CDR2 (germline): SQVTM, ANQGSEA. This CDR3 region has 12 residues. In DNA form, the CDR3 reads TGCAGCGTTGAGGGGGCGGACACTGAAGCTTTCTTT. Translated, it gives CSVEGADTEAFF. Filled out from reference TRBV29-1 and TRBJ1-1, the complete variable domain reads SAVISQKPSRDICQRGTSLTIQCQVDSQVTMMFWYRQQPGQSLTLIATANQGSEATYESGFVIDKFPISRPNLTFSTLTVSNMSPEDSSIYLCSVEGADTEAFFGQGTRLTVV.

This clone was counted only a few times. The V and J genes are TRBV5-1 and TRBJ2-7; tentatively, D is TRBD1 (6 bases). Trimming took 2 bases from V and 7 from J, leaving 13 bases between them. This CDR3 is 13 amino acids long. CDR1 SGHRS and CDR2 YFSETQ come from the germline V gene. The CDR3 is CASSLGGSGEQYF. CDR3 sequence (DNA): TGCGCCAGCAGCTTAGGGGGTTCGGGAGAGCAGTACTTC. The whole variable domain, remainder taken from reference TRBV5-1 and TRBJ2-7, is KAGVTQTPRYLIKTRGQQVTLSCSPISGHRSVSWYQQTPGQGLQFLFEYFSETQRNKGNFPGRFSGRQFSNSRSEMNVSTLELGDSALYLCASSLGGSGEQYFGPGTRLTVT.

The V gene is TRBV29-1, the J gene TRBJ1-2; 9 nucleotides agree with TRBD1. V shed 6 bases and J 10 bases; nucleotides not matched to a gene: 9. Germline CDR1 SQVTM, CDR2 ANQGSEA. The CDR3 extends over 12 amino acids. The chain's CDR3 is CSVGRGQGDYTF. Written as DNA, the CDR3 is TGCAGCGTAGGTCGGGGACAGGGCGACTACACCTTC.

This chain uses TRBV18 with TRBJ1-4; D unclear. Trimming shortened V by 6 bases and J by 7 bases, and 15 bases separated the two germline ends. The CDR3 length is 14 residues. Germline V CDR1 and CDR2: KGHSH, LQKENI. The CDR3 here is CASSASGKGEKLFF. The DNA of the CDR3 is TGTGCCAGCTCGGCCTCGGGGAAGGGTGAAAAACTGTTTTTT.

DNA for the CDR3: TGTGCCAGCAGTGATCTGCACAGGGAGTCTGGCTACACCTTC. It translates to CASSDLHRESGYTF. The chain combines TRBV2 with TRBJ1-2; D perhaps matches TRBD1 (6 bases). This CDR3 has 14 residues. CDR1 is SNHLY, CDR2 FYNNEI, per germline. V gave up 3 bases and J gave up 7 bases, with 15 bases separating them. Supplemented by reference TRBV2 and TRBJ1-2, the full variable domain reads EPEVTQTPSHQVTQMGQEVILRCVPISNHLYFYWYRQILGQKVEFLVSFYNNEISEKSEIFDDQFSVERPDGSNFTLKIRSTKLEDSAMYFCASSDLHRESGYTFGSGTRLTVV.